This T cell receptor (beta chain) stems from a study of neurological immune-mediated disorders. CDR1 is MGHDK and CDR2 is SYGVNS in the germline V gene. Between the trimmed V and J ends, which lost 1 base and 6 bases, there was a span of 5 bases. The CDR3 totals 12 residues. The unsorted libraries had their origin in 2 million PBMCs stored at -80 C. Ten or more counts support this clonotype. No antigen is known for it. Study results and caveats: HTLV-1-associated myelopathy had the most TCR clonal expansion, and multiple sclerosis had the least, less than healthy controls. Sharing of CDR3 amino acid sequences among expanded clones across subjects was absent, suggesting private repertoires in all groups.

Synthesis of cDNA was carried out by template-switch 5'RACE. The reaction used 10-nucleotide random UMIs. Using its own MiXCR run on the 5' RACE reads, TCRdb lists one record per CDR3 protein. The sample has 59,000 or so distinct CDR3 sequences; about 12% are singletons. The sample consisted of PBMCs. The chain uses TRBV25-1 and TRBJ2-3, with D maybe TRBD2 (5 bases). This TCR was sampled from a woman aged 55-70 years with HTLV-1-associated myelopathy (HAM/TSP). The CDR3 sequence: CASSEWEDTQYF. The CDR3 coding sequence is TGTGCCAGCAGTGAATGGGAGGATACGCAGTATTTT.